Presented here are 9 T cell receptor beta chains from one specimen sequenced in a study of beta chain features in type 1 diabetes. Study-level results: Researchers report that Type 1 diabetes patients had moderately but significantly shorter TCRB CDR3s across all four CD4+ subsets.

The investigators reverse transcribed all of the isolated RNA, so they sequenced expressed TCRB transcripts. Data came from immunoSEQ multiplex PCR; TCRdb stores just in-frame clones and leaves some out. Among about 370,000 clones listed, 9.6% were seen once. Antigen specificity for these receptors is unknown. The specimen was central memory CD4+ T cells from blood. All receptors derive from a young man with type 1 diabetes.

Points on this clone: Other nucleotide sequences in the sample specify the same CDR3. The V gene is TRBV28, the J gene TRBJ1-1; D is undetermined. This CDR3 spans 13 amino acids. Germline V gives CDR1 MDHEN, CDR2 SYDVKM. The V end lost 5 bases, the J end lost 2 bases, and 9 bases lay between the germline ends. The CDR3 coding sequence is TGTGCCAGCAGTCAAGGGCTCAACACTGAAGCTTTCTTT. Translation: CASSQGLNTEAFF.

V and J are TRBV19 and TRBJ2-5, with 7 bases that match TRBD1. V lost 7 bases and J lost 11; bases outside the gene matches: 10. CDR3 length: 12 residues. Germline lookup yields CDR1 LNHDA and CDR2 SQIVND (reference sequence). The CDR3 region is CASNRDREKQYF. CDR3 in DNA: TGTGCCAGTAACCGAGACAGGGAGAAGCAGTACTTC.

V usage is TRBV5-1 and J usage is TRBJ2-1; 12 bases align to TRBD2. CDR3 size: 19 residues. The V gene's germline CDR1 is SGHRS and CDR2 YFSETQ. The V segment lost 4 bases and the J segment 3 bases; nucleotides outside the gene matches: 14. CDR3 DNA sequence: TGCGCCAGCAGCGTAGCAGGGGGTAGGACTAGCGGGAACTACAATGAGCAGTTCTTC. Amino acid sequence: CASSVAGGRTSGNYNEQFF.

There are a few counts of this clone. This chain joins TRBV2 and TRBJ2-1, with TRBD1 as a possible D gene (6 bases). The V gene's germline CDR1 is SNHLY and CDR2 FYNNEI. The CDR3 loop spans 15 amino acids. V was pared by 7 bases and J by 3 bases, with 16 bases between. CDR3 in amino acids: CASKKGGSSYNEQFF. The DNA of the CDR3 is TGTGCCAGCAAAAAAGGGGGTAGCAGCTACAATGAGCAGTTCTTC. Combining the CDR3 with reference TRBV2 and TRBJ2-1 gives the whole variable domain EPEVTQTPSHQVTQMGQEVILRCVPISNHLYFYWYRQILGQKVEFLVSFYNNEISEKSEIFDDQFSVERPDGSNFTLKIRSTKLEDSAMYFCASKKGGSSYNEQFFGPGTRLTVL.

This clone was recorded a few times. The chain carries TRBV7-2 and TRBJ2-1; 7 bases are shared with TRBD2. CDR1 is SGHTA and CDR2 is FQGNSA in the germline V gene. The CDR3 is 15 residues long. V trimming: 3 bases; J trimming: 1 base; junction bases outside the gene matches: 3. CDR3 DNA sequence: TGTGCCAGCAGCTTCACTAGCGAATCCTACAATGAGCAGTTCTTC. Its translation is CASSFTSESYNEQFF.

This clone appeared a few times. This chain connects TRBV28 to TRBJ2-4; D is perhaps TRBD2 (5 bases). Germline V lookup: CDR1 MDHEN, CDR2 SYDVKM. V lost 9 bases, J lost 6 bases, and 21 bases lay in between. The CDR3 spans 15 residues. The CDR3 region is CASQEGPSRGNIQYF. The CDR3 bases are TGTGCCAGTCAGGAAGGGCCCTCACGGGGAAACATTCAGTACTTC.

The sample holds a few counts of this clone. CDR3 in amino acids: CAISIGEAGGELFF. As DNA, the CDR3 is TGTGCCATCAGTATAGGGGAGGCCGGCGGGGAGCTGTTTTTT. The chain has TRBV10-3 and TRBJ2-2, with D perhaps TRBD2 (6 bases). CDR3 length: 14 residues. V lost 5 bases, J lost 7 bases, and 14 bases lay in between. Germline CDR1 reads ENHRY; CDR2 reads SYGVKD.

This clone came up a few times. This chain uses TRBV6-5 with TRBJ2-3; TRBD1 might be the D (6 bases). Per the germline V gene, CDR1 is MNHEY and CDR2 is SVGAGI. V was cut by 5 bases and J by 0 bases, with 12 bases left in between. The CDR3 has 15 residues. The CDR3 protein is CASSARTASTDTQYF. For the CDR3, the DNA is TGTGCCAGCAGTGCCCGGACAGCGAGCACAGATACGCAGTATTTT.

This chain uses TRBV28 with TRBJ1-1; no reliable D call. Trimming pared 2 bases from V and 4 bases from J, leaving 5 bases between. This CDR3 has 12 residues. Germline V lookup: CDR1 MDHEN, CDR2 SYDVKM. This chain's CDR3 is CASSLQITEAFF. DNA for the CDR3: TGTGCCAGCAGTTTACAGATCACTGAAGCTTTCTTT.